These 30 T cell receptor beta chains came from one sample sequenced in a study of OX40 agonist ivuxolimab in advanced cancers. Measured with immunoSEQ multiplex PCR; TCRdb has only the in-frame clones, and not every one. The sample shows about 83,000 clones, around 84% of them seen only once. Sequencing was performed on CD4+ or CD8+ T cells sorted from blood, taken in a trial of the OX40 agonist ivuxolimab. These receptors originate from an adult with an advanced solid tumor such as melanoma, head and neck, liver or kidney cancer.

The J gene is TRBJ1-1, the V gene TRBV5-1; 8 nucleotides align to TRBD1. The CDR3 is made up of 15 amino acids. Germline V CDR1 and CDR2: SGHRS, YFSETQ. V dropped 3 bases and J dropped 3; count of bases not matched to a gene: 7. This chain's CDR3 is CASSWEPGQDTEAFF. DNA of the CDR3: TGCGCCAGCAGCTGGGAGCCGGGACAGGACACTGAAGCTTTCTTT.

The V and J genes are TRBV12-5 and TRBJ1-1; D remains unclear. Germline V gene data show CDR1 as LGHNT and CDR2 as FRNRAP. Trimming removed 6 bases from V and 4 bases from J, with 15 bases in between. The CDR3 has 14 residues. The CDR3 DNA reads as TGTGCTAGTGGACAAGGACCCGCAGGCACTGAAGCTTTCTTT. Translating it yields CASGQGPAGTEAFF.

The rearrangement uses TRBV5-5 and TRBJ1-5; unclear D gene. The CDR3 spans 13 residues. V was trimmed by 0 bases and J by 5 bases, leaving 6 bases between them. Germline assignment: CDR1 SGHKS and CDR2 YYEKEE (reference sequence). CDR3 DNA: TGTGCCAGCAGCTTGGGAGTCTATCAGCCCCAGCATTTT. This translates into CASSLGVYQPQHF.

The chain is built from TRBV11-3 and TRBJ2-7, with TRBD1 matching over 9 bases. Losses at the gene ends were 1 base for V and 1 base for J; bases not matched to a gene: 5. The CDR3 is 16 residues long. Germline-derived CDR1 and CDR2 are SGHNT and YENEEA. CDR3 loop: CASSLGDGTGSYEQYF. CDR3 nucleotide sequence: TGTGCCAGCAGCTTAGGGGACGGGACAGGGTCCTACGAGCAGTACTTC.

J is TRBJ1-1 and V is TRBV30, with 9 bases identical to TRBD1. V lost 3 bases to trimming and J lost 2 bases; unmatched junction nucleotides: 4. The V gene's germline CDR1 is GTSNPN and CDR2 SVGIG (reference sequence). CDR3 size: 14 residues. The CDR3 nucleotides are TGTGCCTGGAGAGAGACAGGGGGTAACACTGAAGCTTTCTTT. Encoded protein: CAWRETGGNTEAFF.

The chain uses TRBV20-1 and TRBJ2-5; D is unresolved. The V gene lost 6 bases and the J gene lost 7 bases, with 12 bases spanning the gap. Germline V lookup: CDR1 DFQATT, CDR2 SNEGSKA (reference sequence). The CDR3 is 11 residues long. The CDR3: CSARTAGTQYF. CDR3 nucleotide sequence: TGCAGTGCCCGGACGGCTGGGACCCAGTACTTC.

The J gene is TRBJ2-1, the V gene TRBV7-9, with D uncertain. Germline V CDR1 and CDR2: SEHNR, FQNEAQ (reference sequence). CDR3 length: 14 amino acids. Trimming took off 0 bases at V and 11 bases at J, with 14 bases between the two ends. In nucleotides, the CDR3 is TGTGCCAGCAGCTTAGCGCGGAGTGGACCACAGCAGTTCTTC. The encoded protein is CASSLARSGPQQFF.

The CDR3 region is CASSPRTTSGRSEQYF. DNA of the CDR3: TGTGCCAGCAGCCCGAGAACTACTAGCGGGAGGAGCGAGCAGTACTTC. The chain employs TRBV11-1 and TRBJ2-7; 12 bases agree with TRBD2. Germline V gene data show CDR1 as SGHAT and CDR2 as FQDESV (reference sequence). The J segment lost 6 bases and the V segment lost 5 bases, leaving 11 bases of the junction unmatched. This CDR3 has 16 amino acids.

With respect to this clone: Other DNA sequences in this sample translate to the same CDR3. CDR3 protein: CASSVQSGASSGNEQFF. The CDR3 DNA is TGTGCCAGCAGCGTGCAATCCGGGGCTTCTAGCGGTAATGAGCAGTTCTTC. This chain joins TRBV7-3 and TRBJ2-1; 7 positions match TRBD2. V was pared by 5 bases and J by 7 bases, with 17 bases of the junction left unmatched. This CDR3 has 17 residues. Germline V lookup: CDR1 SGHTA, CDR2 FQGTGA.

This chain joins TRBV27 and TRBJ2-3; D uncertain. Germline V gives CDR1 MNHEY, CDR2 SMNVEV (reference sequence). The ends were cut back, 4 bases at V and 2 bases at J, with 10 bases in the middle. The CDR3 has 14 amino acids. Here the CDR3 reads CASSWGQHTDTQYF. The DNA of the CDR3 is TGTGCCAGCAGTTGGGGTCAACACACAGATACGCAGTATTTT.

The genes are TRBV19 and TRBJ1-6; possible D gene TRBD1, 5 bases. The CDR3 is 13 residues long. Germline CDR1 is LNHDA and CDR2 is SQIVND (reference sequence). With 6 bases removed from V and 6 bases from J, the gap between germline ends came to 9 bases. CDR3 in amino acids: CASRDNTNSPLHF. CDR3 sequence (DNA): TGTGCCAGTAGGGACAACACTAATTCACCCCTCCACTTT. The variable domain in full, with the rest retrieved from reference TRBV19 and TRBJ1-6, is DGGITQSPKYLFRKEGQNVTLSCEQNLNHDAMYWYRQDPGQGLRLIYYSQIVNDFQKGDIAEGYSVSREKKESFPLTVTSAQKNPTAFYLCASRDNTNSPLHFGNGTRLTVT.

The chain joins TRBV6-1 to TRBJ1-2; 7 positions match TRBD1. V shed 7 bases, J shed 3 bases, and the junction held 2 bases outside the gene matches. The CDR3 extends over 12 amino acids. Germline CDR1 is MNHNS and CDR2 is SASEGT. CDR3 DNA sequence: TGTGCCAGCACGGGACAGTACTATGGCTACACCTTC. Its translation is CASTGQYYGYTF.

This clone came up once. This sequence joins TRBV21-1 and TRBJ1-4. TRBV21-1 is recorded as a pseudogene. This CDR3 spans 17 amino acids. CDR3 sequence: CASSPREHGPTNEKLFF. In DNA, the CDR3 is TGTGCCAGCAGCCCAAGGGAACACGGACCAACTAATGAAAAACTGTTTTTT.

The CDR3 DNA follows: TGTGCCAGCTCACCCCGACAGGAGAACACTGAAGCTTTCTTT. This encodes CASSPRQENTEAFF. The genes are TRBV18 and TRBJ1-1; D may be TRBD1 (6 bases). CDR3 length equals 14 residues. The V and J ends lost 3 bases and 1 base respectively, with 9 bases between them. Germline assignment: CDR1 KGHSH and CDR2 LQKENI.

This clone was seen just once. This sequence joins TRBV4-3 and TRBJ2-5, with TRBD1 matching over 7 bases. The CDR3 contains 15 residues. CDR1 and CDR2 from the germline V gene are LGHNA and YSLEER. The ends lost 1 base at V and 5 bases at J; junction bases unmatched: 7. Here the CDR3 DNA reads TGCGCCAGCAGCCAAGTCCCTCAGGGGGTGGAGACCCAGTACTTC. It is translated as CASSQVPQGVETQYF.

This chain joins TRBV15 and TRBJ1-2, with TRBD1 matching over 7 bases. Germline V gene data show CDR1 as LNHNV and CDR2 as YYDKDF (reference sequence). Trimming at V came to 1 base and at J to 2 bases, leaving 1 base not matched to a gene. The CDR3 is 14 amino acids. CDR3 loop: CATSRVRGNYGYTF. In nucleotides, the CDR3 is TGTGCCACCAGCAGAGTCAGGGGGAACTATGGCTACACCTTC.

The J gene is TRBJ2-1, the V gene TRBV30, with D unresolved. The CDR3 spans 12 residues. Germline CDR1 GTSNPN, CDR2 SVGIG (reference sequence). The ends were cut back, 3 bases at V and 7 bases at J, with 10 bases in the middle. The CDR3 reads CAWRLFGNEQFF. The CDR3 nucleotides read TGTGCCTGGAGACTTTTTGGGAATGAGCAGTTCTTC.

This clone came up once. V and J are TRBV5-1 and TRBJ1-3; 8 bases match TRBD1. Germline CDR1 reads SGHRS; CDR2 reads YFSETQ. V shed 3 bases, J shed 4 bases, and the junction held 6 bases outside the gene matches. CDR3 length: 15 amino acids. The CDR3 reads CASSYGTGEGNTIYF. CDR3 nucleotide sequence: TGCGCCAGCAGCTATGGGACAGGCGAAGGAAACACCATATATTTT.

This sequence joins TRBV7-8 and TRBJ2-1; possible D gene TRBD1, 5 bases. Germline V gene sequence: CDR1 SGHVS, CDR2 FQNEAQ. The V and J ends lost 1 base and 2 bases respectively, with 12 bases between them. The CDR3 loop spans 16 amino acids. CDR3: CASSLGAGIPYNEQFF. In nucleotides, the CDR3 is TGTGCCAGCAGCTTAGGCGCAGGGATCCCCTACAATGAGCAGTTCTTC.

The rearrangement uses TRBV4-1 and TRBJ1-4; possible D gene TRBD1, 5 bases. CDR1 MGHRA and CDR2 YSYEKL come from the germline V gene. Trimming cost V 1 base and J 8 bases, with 14 bases left between them. This CDR3 has 15 residues. CDR3: CASSQGGAPREKLFF. The CDR3 nucleotides are TGCGCCAGCAGCCAAGGTGGGGCCCCCAGGGAAAAACTGTTTTTT.

The chain joins TRBV7-8 to TRBJ1-4; no firm D call. V gave up 0 bases and J gave up 5 bases, with 1 base separating them. The CDR3 has 12 amino acids. CDR1 is SGHVS, CDR2 FQNEAQ, per germline. DNA for the CDR3: TGTGCCAGCAGCTTAGCCAATGAAAAACTGTTTTTT. Protein product: CASSLANEKLFF.

A remark on this clone: A junction end diverges from the germline sequence, so it may reflect a read error. The genes are TRBV7-7 and TRBJ2-1; 12 nucleotides align to TRBD1. This CDR3 comprises 14 residues. Germline-derived CDR1 and CDR2 are SSHAT and FNYEAQ (reference sequence). CDR3 DNA: TGTGCTAGCAGCTTGGGGACAGGGGGCAGTGAGCAGTTCTTC. Residues: CASSLGTGGSEQFF.

The chain employs TRBV19 and TRBJ1-3, with D hard to call. CDR3 length equals 17 residues. Germline V lookup: CDR1 LNHDA, CDR2 SQIVND (reference sequence). V was shortened by 3 bases and J by 0 bases, with 15 bases between the two germline ends. This chain's CDR3 is CASSILTATHSGNTIYF. The CDR3 DNA reads TGTGCCAGTAGTATTTTAACAGCCACCCACTCTGGAAACACCATATATTTT.

In its sample, this clone was seen a few times. V and J are TRBV5-8 and TRBJ2-7; D not certain. Germline loops: CDR1 SGHTS, CDR2 YDEGEE. V was clipped by 5 bases and J by 0 bases, with 9 bases between them. The CDR3 is made up of 13 amino acids. This chain's CDR3 is CASRNTGSYEQYF. The CDR3 region has the DNA TGTGCCAGCAGGAATACTGGCTCCTACGAGCAGTACTTC. The whole variable domain, remainder taken from reference TRBV5-8 and TRBJ2-7, is EAGVTQSPTHLIKTRGQQATLRCSPISGHTSVYWYQQALGLGLQFLLWYDEGEERNRGNFPPRFSGRQFPNYSSELNVNALELEDSALYLCASRNTGSYEQYFGPGTRLTVT.

For the CDR3, the DNA is TGTGCCAGCAGTTTACCCGGGGCCCGACGGGAGACCCAGTACTTC. Encoded protein: CASSLPGARRETQYF. V gene TRBV6-5 combines with J gene TRBJ2-5; D possibly uses TRBD1 or TRBD2 (5 bases each). The CDR3 loop spans 15 amino acids. The germline V gene encodes CDR1 MNHEY and CDR2 SVGAGI. The germline V and J ends were trimmed by 4 bases and 5 bases, with 17 bases remaining between them.

The J gene is TRBJ1-2, the V gene TRBV30, with D perhaps TRBD1 (6 bases). Deletions cut 5 bases from V and 4 bases from J, with 14 bases between. The CDR3 extends over 13 amino acids. Germline loops: CDR1 GTSNPN, CDR2 SVGIG (reference sequence). DNA for the CDR3: TGTGCCTGGGGACAGATAATCCCCTATGGCTACACCTTC. Its translation is CAWGQIIPYGYTF.

The chain has TRBV5-1 and TRBJ2-5; D might be TRBD2 (5 bases). Deletions cut 4 bases from V and 3 bases from J, with 10 bases between. The CDR3 covers 13 residues. Germline V gives CDR1 SGHRS, CDR2 YFSETQ. This chain's CDR3 is CASSDAREETQYF. The CDR3 DNA is TGCGCCAGCAGCGACGCGAGGGAAGAGACCCAGTACTTC.

J is TRBJ1-2 and V is TRBV7-8; D remains unclear. Per the germline V gene, CDR1 is SGHVS and CDR2 is FQNEAQ. The V and J ends lost 1 base and 3 bases respectively, with 6 bases between them. CDR3 length: 13 amino acids. The CDR3 nucleotides read TGTGCCAGCAGCTTAGACTACGACTATGGCTACACCTTC. It yields the protein CASSLDYDYGYTF.

This chain links TRBV4-1 with TRBJ2-7; D is uncertain. V was cut by 0 bases and J by 3 bases, with 6 bases left in between. Germline assignment: CDR1 MGHRA and CDR2 YSYEKL. This CDR3 contains 13 residues. CDR3 sequence (DNA): TGCGCCAGCAGCCAAGAACCCTTCTACGAGCAGTACTTC. Its protein product is CASSQEPFYEQYF.

The rearrangement links TRBV6-5 to TRBJ2-5; D is unclear. V lost 6 bases and J 5 bases, leaving 10 bases between the germline ends. The CDR3 runs 12 residues. Germline CDR1 is MNHEY and CDR2 is SVGAGI. The CDR3 DNA is TGTGCCAGCAGATCCGGAAGGGAGACCCAGTACTTC. The encoded protein is CASRSGRETQYF.